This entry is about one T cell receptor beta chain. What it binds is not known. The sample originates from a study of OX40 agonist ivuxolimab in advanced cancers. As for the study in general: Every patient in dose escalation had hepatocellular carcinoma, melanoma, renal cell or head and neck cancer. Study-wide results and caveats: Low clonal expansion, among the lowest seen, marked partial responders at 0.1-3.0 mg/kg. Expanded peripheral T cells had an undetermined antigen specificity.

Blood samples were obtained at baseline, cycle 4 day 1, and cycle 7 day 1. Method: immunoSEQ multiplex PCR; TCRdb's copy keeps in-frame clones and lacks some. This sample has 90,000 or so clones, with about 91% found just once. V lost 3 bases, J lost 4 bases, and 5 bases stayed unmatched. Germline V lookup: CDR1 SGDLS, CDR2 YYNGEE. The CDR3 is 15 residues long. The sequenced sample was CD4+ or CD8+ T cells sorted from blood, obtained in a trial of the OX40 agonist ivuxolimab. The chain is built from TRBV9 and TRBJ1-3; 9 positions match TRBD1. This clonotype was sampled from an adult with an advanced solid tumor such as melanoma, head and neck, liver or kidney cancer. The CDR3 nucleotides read TGTGCCAGCAGCGCGGGGACAGGGTGGGGAAACACCATATATTTT. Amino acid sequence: CASSAGTGWGNTIYF. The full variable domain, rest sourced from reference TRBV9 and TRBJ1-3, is DSGVTQTPKHLITATGQRVTLRCSPRSGDLSVYWYQQSLDQGLQFLIQYYNGEERAKGNILERFSAQQFPDLHSELNLSSLELGDSALYFCASSAGTGWGNTIYFGEGSWLTVV.